This T cell receptor beta chain was observed in a study of shared clonotypes between healthy human individuals. The table came from immunoSEQ multiplex PCR; TCRdb's copy has only in-frame clones and leaves some out. In the table there are some 2.4 million clones, under 95% of which are singletons. For this clone: This sample also contains other DNA sequences that code for the same CDR3.

V was trimmed by 4 bases and J by 0 bases, leaving 6 bases between them. CDR3 length: 14 residues. The germline V gene encodes CDR1 LNHDA and CDR2 SQIVND (reference sequence). The chain is built from TRBV19 and TRBJ1-4; D is uncertain. The receptor was derived from a young man in good health. Some clones in this sample may be carry-over from other donors' samples. The sequenced sample consisted of naive CD4+ T cells from PBMCs. Specified subset: CD45RA+ positively selected. As DNA, the CDR3 is TGTGCCAGTAGTAACAGAGCAACTAATGAAAAACTGTTTTTT. This encodes CASSNRATNEKLFF.